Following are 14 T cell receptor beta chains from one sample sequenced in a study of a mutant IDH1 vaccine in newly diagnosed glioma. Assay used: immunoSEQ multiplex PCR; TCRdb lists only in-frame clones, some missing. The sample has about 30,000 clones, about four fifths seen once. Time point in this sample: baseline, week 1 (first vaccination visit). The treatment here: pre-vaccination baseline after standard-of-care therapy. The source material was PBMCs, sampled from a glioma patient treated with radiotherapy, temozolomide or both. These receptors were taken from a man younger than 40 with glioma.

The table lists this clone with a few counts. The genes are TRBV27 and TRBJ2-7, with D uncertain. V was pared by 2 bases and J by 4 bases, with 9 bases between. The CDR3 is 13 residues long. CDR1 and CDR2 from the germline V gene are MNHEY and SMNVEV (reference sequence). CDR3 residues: CASSLGQIYEQYF. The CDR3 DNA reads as TGTGCCAGCAGTTTAGGCCAGATTTACGAGCAGTACTTC.

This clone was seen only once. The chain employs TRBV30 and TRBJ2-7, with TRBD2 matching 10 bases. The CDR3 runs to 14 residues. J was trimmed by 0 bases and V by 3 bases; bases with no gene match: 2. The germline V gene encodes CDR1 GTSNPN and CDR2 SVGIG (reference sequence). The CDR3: CAWRASGGSYEQYF. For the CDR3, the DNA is TGTGCCTGGAGGGCTAGCGGGGGCTCCTACGAGCAGTACTTC.

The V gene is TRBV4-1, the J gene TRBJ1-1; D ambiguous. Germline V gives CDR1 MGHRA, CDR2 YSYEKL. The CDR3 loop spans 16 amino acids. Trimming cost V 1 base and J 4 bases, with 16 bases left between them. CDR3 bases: TGCGCCAGCAGCCAAGCTAACCTAGGCTGGGTCACTGAAGCTTTCTTT. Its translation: CASSQANLGWVTEAFF.

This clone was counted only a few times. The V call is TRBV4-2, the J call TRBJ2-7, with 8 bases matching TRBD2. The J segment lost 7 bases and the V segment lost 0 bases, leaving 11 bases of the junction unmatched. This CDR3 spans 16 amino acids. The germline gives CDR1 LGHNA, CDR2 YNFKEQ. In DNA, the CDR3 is TGTGCCAGCAGCCAAGATGCAACGGGAGGGGTGAGAGAGCAGTACTTC. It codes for CASSQDATGGVREQYF.

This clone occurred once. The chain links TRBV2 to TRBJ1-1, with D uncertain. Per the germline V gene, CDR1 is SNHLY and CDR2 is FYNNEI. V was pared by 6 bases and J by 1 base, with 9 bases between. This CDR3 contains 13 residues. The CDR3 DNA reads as TGTGCCAGCAGACCGACACAGAACACTGAAGCTTTCTTT. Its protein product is CASRPTQNTEAFF.

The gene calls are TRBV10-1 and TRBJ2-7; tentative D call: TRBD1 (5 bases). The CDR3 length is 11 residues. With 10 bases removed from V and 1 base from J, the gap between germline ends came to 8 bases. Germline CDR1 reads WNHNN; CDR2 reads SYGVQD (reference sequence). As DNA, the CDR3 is TGCGCCAACTCAGGGTCCTACGAGCAGTACTTC. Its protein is CANSGSYEQYF.

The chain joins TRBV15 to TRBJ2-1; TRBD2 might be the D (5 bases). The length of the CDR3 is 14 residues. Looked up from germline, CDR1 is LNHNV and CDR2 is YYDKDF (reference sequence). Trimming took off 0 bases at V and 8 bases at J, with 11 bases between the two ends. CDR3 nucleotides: TGTGCCACCAGCAGAGATATAGCGAGGGATGAGCAGTTCTTC. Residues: CATSRDIARDEQFF. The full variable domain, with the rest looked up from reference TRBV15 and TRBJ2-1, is DAMVIQNPRYQVTQFGKPVTLSCSQTLNHNVMYWYQQKSSQAPKLLFHYYDKDFNNEADTPDNFQSRRPNTSFCFLDIRSPGLGDTAMYLCATSRDIARDEQFFGPGTRLTVL.

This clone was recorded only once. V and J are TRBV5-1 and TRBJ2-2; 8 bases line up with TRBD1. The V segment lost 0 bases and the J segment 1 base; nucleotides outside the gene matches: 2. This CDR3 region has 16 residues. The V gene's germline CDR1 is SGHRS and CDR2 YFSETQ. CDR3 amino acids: CASSLGTGQNTGELFF. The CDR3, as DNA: TGCGCCAGCAGCTTGGGGACAGGGCAGAACACCGGGGAGCTGTTTTTT.

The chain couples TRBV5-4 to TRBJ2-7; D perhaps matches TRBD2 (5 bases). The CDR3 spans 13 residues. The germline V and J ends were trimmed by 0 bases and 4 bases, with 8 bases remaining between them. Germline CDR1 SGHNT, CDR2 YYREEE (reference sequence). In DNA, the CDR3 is TGTGCCAGCAGCTTGGGACTACGATACGAGCAGTACTTC. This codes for CASSLGLRYEQYF.

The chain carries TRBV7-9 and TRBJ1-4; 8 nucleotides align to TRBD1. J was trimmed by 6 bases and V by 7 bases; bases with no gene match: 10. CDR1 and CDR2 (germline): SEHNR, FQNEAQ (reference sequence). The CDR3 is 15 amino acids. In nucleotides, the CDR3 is TGTGCCAGCACCTCACAGGGGGACGCTTATGAAAAACTGTTTTTT. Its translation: CASTSQGDAYEKLFF.

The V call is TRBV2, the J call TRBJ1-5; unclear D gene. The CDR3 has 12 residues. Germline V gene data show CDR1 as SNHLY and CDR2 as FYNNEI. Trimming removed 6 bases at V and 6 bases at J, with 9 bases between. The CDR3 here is CASSPAVQPQHF. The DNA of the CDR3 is TGTGCCAGCAGCCCCGCAGTTCAGCCCCAGCATTTT.

The CDR3 DNA follows: TGTGCCAGCAGTTTAGGACAAGCCGGTAGAGCTTTCTTT. Protein: CASSLGQAGRAFF. The chain is built from TRBV27 and TRBJ1-1; D perhaps matches TRBD1 (5 bases). This CDR3 is 13 amino acids long. Germline loops: CDR1 MNHEY, CDR2 SMNVEV (reference sequence). V was pared by 2 bases and J by 10 bases, with 14 bases between.

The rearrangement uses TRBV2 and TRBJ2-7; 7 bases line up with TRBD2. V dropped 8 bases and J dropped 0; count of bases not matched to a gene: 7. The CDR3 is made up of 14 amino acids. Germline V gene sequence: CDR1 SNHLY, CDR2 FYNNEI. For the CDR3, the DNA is TGTGCCAGCCATCGCCGCGGGAGCTCCTACGAGCAGTACTTC. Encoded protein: CASHRRGSSYEQYF.

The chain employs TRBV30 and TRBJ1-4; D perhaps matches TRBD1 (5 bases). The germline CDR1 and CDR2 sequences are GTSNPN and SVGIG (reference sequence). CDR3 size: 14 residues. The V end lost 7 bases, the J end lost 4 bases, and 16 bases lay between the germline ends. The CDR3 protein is CASTGGPRNEKLFF. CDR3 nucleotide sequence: TGTGCCTCCACCGGGGGACCGCGTAATGAAAAACTGTTTTTT. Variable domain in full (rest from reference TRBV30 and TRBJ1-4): SQTIHQWPATLVQPVGSPLSLECTVEGTSNPNLYWYRQAAGRGLQLLFYSVGIGQISSEVPQNLSASRPQDRQFILSSKKLLLSDSGFYLCASTGGPRNEKLFFGSGTQLSVL.